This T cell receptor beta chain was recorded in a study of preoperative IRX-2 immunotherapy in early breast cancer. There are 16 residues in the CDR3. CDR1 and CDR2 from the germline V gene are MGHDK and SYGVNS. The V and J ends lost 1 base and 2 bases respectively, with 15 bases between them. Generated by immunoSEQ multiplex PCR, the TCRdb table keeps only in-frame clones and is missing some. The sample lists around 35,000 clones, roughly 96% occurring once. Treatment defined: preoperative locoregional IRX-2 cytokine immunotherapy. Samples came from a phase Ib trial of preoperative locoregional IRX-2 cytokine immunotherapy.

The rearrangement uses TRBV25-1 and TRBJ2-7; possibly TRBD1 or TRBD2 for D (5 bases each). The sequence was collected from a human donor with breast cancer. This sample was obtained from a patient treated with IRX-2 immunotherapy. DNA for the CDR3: TGTGCCAGCAGTGAATTTGGGGGAATTTTACCCTACGAGCAGTACTTC. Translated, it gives CASSEFGGILPYEQYF.